This T cell receptor (beta chain) came from a study of cytomegalovirus exposure and HLA in healthy donors. This CDR3 spans 15 amino acids. Trimming cost V 7 bases and J 4 bases; bases outside gene matches: 7. Germline V CDR1 and CDR2: SNHLY, FYNNEI. Unrecorded immune exposure was likely among donors, who were nominally healthy when sampled. The PCR was carried out with 60 Vbeta primers and 13 Jbeta primers. Clones were sequenced by immunoSEQ multiplex PCR, and TCRdb holds only the in-frame ones, with some missing. The profile shows approximately 210,000 clones, roughly 82% of them singletons. The sequenced sample consisted of PBMCs. The chain combines TRBV2 with TRBJ2-3; TRBD2 matches at 11 bases. The receptor's source is a man aged 40-55 years in good health and CMV-seropositive. The CDR3 sequence: CASTVAGGPSDTQYF. The CDR3 nucleotides are TGTGCCAGCACCGTAGCGGGAGGGCCTTCAGATACGCAGTATTTT.